This T cell receptor (beta chain) was captured in a study of CD8 T cells in ankylosing spondylitis. In TCRdb, the 5' RACE reads were re-called with MiXCR into one record per CDR3 protein. The sample has 670,000 or so distinct CDR3 sequences; around 20% are singletons. Study-level findings and limits: Typical of ankylosing spondylitis blood, it appeared, was a TCR beta motif of fewer than 10 highly homologous variants. The authors reported significant enrichment of disease-linked clones in matched ankylosing spondylitis synovial fluid. Disease-linked clones were found to be CD8+ and relatively rare in peripheral blood.

V was shortened by 5 bases and J by 4 bases, with 15 bases between the two germline ends. CDR1 and CDR2 (germline): MNHNS, SASEGT. CDR3 length: 14 amino acids. The sample holds a few counts of this clonotype. The target antigen is unknown. The sample was blood, either unsorted or a sorted T cell fraction (not recorded which). The TCR was taken from a male donor with ankylosing spondylitis. The gene calls are TRBV6-1 and TRBJ2-7; a possible D gene is TRBD1 (6 bases). The CDR3 sequence is CASSPQGVRYEQYF. The DNA for the CDR3 is TGTGCCAGCAGTCCACAGGGAGTCAGATACGAGCAGTACTTC.